This T cell receptor beta chain was captured by sequencing in a study of cytomegalovirus exposure and HLA in healthy donors. Produced via immunoSEQ multiplex PCR; TCRdb's table is partial and in-frame only. Among 50,000 to 65,000 clones listed, 85% to 95% were seen once. The CDR3 sequence is 13 residues long. V was clipped by 1 base and J by 6 bases, with 7 bases between them. In germline, CDR1 is SGHAT, CDR2 FQNNGV. The material sequenced was PBMCs. The TCR originated in a woman under 30 in good health and CMV-seropositive. The chain couples TRBV11-2 to TRBJ1-5; D not certain. CDR3 in DNA: TGTGCCAGCAGCTTAGGAGTAACTCAGCCCCAGCATTTT. It encodes CASSLGVTQPQHF.